These 5 T cell receptor beta chains were sequenced from one sample in a study of CDR3 diversity in severe acne. In TCRdb, the PCR reads were re-called with MiXCR into one record per CDR3 protein. Among tens of thousands of distinct CDR3 sequences listed, 45% to 55% were seen once. Sequencing input: blood. These receptors were collected from a male donor with severe acne vulgaris.

This clonotype came up many times. The CDR3 sequence is CASSLFNEQFF. CDR3 sequence (DNA): TGTGCCAGTAGTCTTTTCAATGAGCAGTTCTTC. The V and J genes are TRBV19 and TRBJ2-1; no reliable D call. CDR3 length: 11 amino acids. V shed 5 bases and J shed 6 bases, with 5 bases lying between them. Germline CDR1 LNHDA, CDR2 SQIVND (reference sequence).

V usage is TRBV15 and J usage is TRBJ2-5; D is unclear. The CDR3 spans 13 residues. Germline CDR1 reads LNHNV; CDR2 reads YYDKDF (reference sequence). V was shortened by 3 bases and J by 2 bases, with 7 bases between the two germline ends. This CDR3 is CATSRTWQETQYF. The CDR3 region has the DNA TGTGCCACCAGCAGGACTTGGCAAGAGACCCAGTACTTC.

The chain is built from TRBV7-9 and TRBJ1-2; 7 bases are shared with TRBD1. Germline CDR1 SEHNR, CDR2 FQNEAQ (reference sequence). CDR3 size: 14 residues. With V trimmed by 5 bases and J by 0 bases, 3 bases remained unmatched. CDR3 residues: CASSPDRANYGYTF. CDR3 sequence (DNA): TGTGCCAGCAGCCCCGACAGGGCTAACTATGGCTACACCTTC.

This chain links TRBV11-3 with TRBJ2-3; TRBD2 matches at 12 bases. The CDR3 loop spans 15 amino acids. Germline V gives CDR1 SGHNT, CDR2 YENEEA. The V gene end was trimmed by 5 bases and the J gene end by 3 bases; junction bases not matched to a gene: 3. Here the CDR3 reads CASSRGLAGTDTQYF. CDR3 DNA sequence: TGTGCCAGCAGCCGGGGACTAGCGGGTACAGATACGCAGTATTTT.

This chain uses TRBV10-1 with TRBJ2-5; no definite D call. This CDR3 has 16 amino acids. CDR1 is WNHNN and CDR2 is SYGVQD in the germline V gene (reference sequence). V was trimmed by 3 bases and J by 1 base, leaving 15 bases between them. The CDR3 coding sequence is TGCGCCAGCAGTGAACTCACGGACGGTGCCCAAGAGACCCAGTACTTC. This gives the protein CASSELTDGAQETQYF.